This T cell receptor beta chain was captured by sequencing in a study of a mutant IDH1 vaccine in newly diagnosed glioma. Across the study: Males made up about 60% and females about 38% of treated patients, whose mean age was roughly 40 years.

Time point: week 47, end of study. It was 300 ug of mutant IDH1 20-mer peptide that made up each vaccine dose, given with topical imiquimod. TCRdb's copy holds only in-frame clones and misses some; the assay was immunoSEQ multiplex PCR. Here the sample spans roughly 46,000 clones, around 84% being singletons. To note about this clone: Antigen unknown.

The material sequenced was PBMCs, taken from a glioma patient whose treatment included an IDH1 peptide vaccine. The receptor was isolated from a woman aged 25 to 39 with glioma. Some clones in this sample may be carry-over from other donors' samples.

CDR3 sequence (DNA): TGTGCCAGCAGCTTGGAACAGGGGGCGGGGGAGCTGTTTTTT. It yields the protein CASSLEQGAGELFF. The chain links TRBV5-6 to TRBJ2-2; the match to TRBD1 covers 9 bases. This CDR3 spans 14 amino acids. The germline CDR1 and CDR2 sequences are SGHDT and YYEEEE. The V gene end was trimmed by 0 bases and the J gene end by 8 bases; junction bases not matched to a gene: 2.